A single sample is the source of the 15 T cell receptor beta chains below, sequenced in a study of CD8 T cells in ankylosing spondylitis. TCRdb reprocessed the 5' RACE reads with MiXCR, giving one entry per CDR3 protein. The table has around 150,000 distinct CDR3 sequences, around 18% seen once; the top ten hold 7.8%. What was sequenced was blood, either unsorted or a sorted T cell fraction (not recorded which). The receptors come from a male donor with ankylosing spondylitis or in good health (not recorded which).

The chain couples TRBV5-1 to TRBJ2-2; perhaps D is TRBD1 or TRBD2 (5 bases each). Deletions cut 3 bases from V and 0 bases from J, with 15 bases between. Germline V gives CDR1 SGHRS, CDR2 YFSETQ. The CDR3 runs to 17 residues. CDR3 DNA sequence: TGCGCCAGCAGCTCACCGGGGCCACCCGCGAACACCGGGGAGCTGTTTTTT. It specifies CASSSPGPPANTGELFF.

This clonotype occurred many times. CDR3 in DNA: TGTGCCAGCAGTTTAGTTACAGGGACCGGGGAGCTGTTTTTT. This gives the protein CASSLVTGTGELFF. V and J are TRBV12-3 or TRBV12-4 and TRBJ2-2, with a tentative D call TRBD1 (6 bases). This CDR3 is 14 amino acids long. Trimming left V 1 base short and J 5 bases short, with 8 bases between.

This clonotype was seen at least ten times. The chain employs TRBV19 and TRBJ1-5; no firm D call. V was cut by 3 bases and J by 7 bases, with 7 bases left in between. CDR1 is LNHDA and CDR2 is SQIVND in the germline V gene (reference sequence). The length of the CDR3 is 12 residues. The CDR3 spells CASSIGEQPQHF. In DNA, the CDR3 is TGTGCCAGTAGTATCGGAGAGCAGCCCCAGCATTTT. The full variable domain, rest sourced from reference TRBV19 and TRBJ1-5, is DGGITQSPKYLFRKEGQNVTLSCEQNLNHDAMYWYRQDPGQGLRLIYYSQIVNDFQKGDIAEGYSVSREKKESFPLTVTSAQKNPTAFYLCASSIGEQPQHFGDGTRLSIL.

This clonotype was seen a handful of times. The V and J genes are TRBV27 and TRBJ2-3, with D possibly TRBD2 on 5 matching bases. CDR3 length: 13 amino acids. Germline-derived CDR1 and CDR2 are MNHEY and SMNVEV (reference sequence). Deletions cut 8 bases from V and 0 bases from J, with 9 bases between. CDR3 loop: CASLEGSTDTQYF. DNA for the CDR3: TGTGCCAGCCTTGAGGGAAGCACAGATACGCAGTATTTT.

This clonotype appeared many times. The chain combines TRBV5-6 with TRBJ1-2; 11 positions match TRBD1. This CDR3 region has 15 residues. Germline CDR1 SGHDT, CDR2 YYEEEE. V was clipped by 5 bases and J by 2 bases; unmatched bases: 5. The CDR3 reads CASRTRDRGNYGYTF. The CDR3 region has the DNA TGTGCCAGCAGAACCCGGGACAGGGGGAACTATGGCTACACCTTC. The full variable domain, rest sourced from reference TRBV5-6 and TRBJ1-2, is DAGVTQSPTHLIKTRGQQVTLRCSPKSGHDTVSWYQQALGQGPQFIFQYYEEEERQRGNFPDRFSGHQFPNYSSELNVNALLLGDSALYLCASRTRDRGNYGYTFGSGTRLTVV.

Concerning this clonotype: A much larger clone lies one base from this, so it may be a read error. The DNA is left out, because the CDR3 cannot be placed on it with certainty; the CDR3 is given as TCRdb lists it. The chain uses TRBV20-1 and TRBJ2-1; TRBD2 is the table's D call, not checked against the DNA. A total of 14 residues make up the CDR3, ends included. Germline V lookup: CDR1 DFQATT, CDR2 SNEGSKA (reference sequence). Here the CDR3 reads CSTSGLASYNAQFF.

Ten or more counts support this clonotype. The CDR3 DNA reads as TGTGCCACCAGCAGAGATCAGGGGGCATTCTACGAGCAGTACTTC. It is translated as CATSRDQGAFYEQYF. The gene calls are TRBV15 and TRBJ2-7; 8 bases are a match to TRBD1. CDR3 length: 15 amino acids. The germline V gene has CDR1 LNHNV and CDR2 YYDKDF (reference sequence). Trimming cost V 0 bases and J 3 bases; bases outside gene matches: 4.

In regard to this clonotype: A much larger clone lies a single base off, so this may be a read error. The chain carries TRBV29-1 and TRBJ2-5; weak D call: TRBD1 (6 bases). Germline CDR1 SQVTM, CDR2 ANQGSEA. This CDR3 is built from 11 residues. V lost 6 bases to trimming and J lost 9 bases, with 14 bases between them. CDR3 DNA sequence: TGCAGCGTGATGGCAGGGGAGCCCCAGTACTTC. It yields the protein CSVMAGEPQYF.

This clonotype was detected ten times or more. The V call is TRBV11-2, the J call TRBJ2-4, with TRBD1 identical over 12 bases. Germline CDR1 reads SGHAT; CDR2 reads FQNNGV. The CDR3 has 14 amino acids. The junction had 5 bases not matched to a gene; V was cut back by 5 bases and J by 9 bases. CDR3 bases: TGTGCCAGCAGCGTCGGGACAGGGGGCTTCATTCAGTACTTC. Its translation: CASSVGTGGFIQYF.

The J gene is TRBJ2-5, the V gene TRBV7-9; the match to TRBD2 covers 9 bases. With V trimmed by 1 base and J by 5 bases, 5 bases remained unmatched. The germline CDR1 and CDR2 sequences are SEHNR and FQNEAQ (reference sequence). The CDR3 runs to 15 residues. CDR3 coding DNA: TGTGCCAGCAGCTTAGGCGCAGCGGGAGGTGAGACCCAGTACTTC. It yields the protein CASSLGAAGGETQYF.

J is TRBJ2-7 and V is TRBV5-1; TRBD2 agrees at 7 bases. The germline V gene has CDR1 SGHRS and CDR2 YFSETQ. The V segment lost 4 bases and the J segment 3 bases; nucleotides outside the gene matches: 4. The length of the CDR3 is 13 residues. DNA for the CDR3: TGCGCCAGCAGCCCTTGGGGGGGCTACGAGCAGTACTTC. Amino acid sequence: CASSPWGGYEQYF.

This rearrangement joins TRBV5-4 to TRBJ2-3; D gene unclear. V dropped 4 bases and J dropped 2 bases, with 11 bases sitting between them. The CDR3 runs to 14 residues. Germline CDR1 reads SGHNT; CDR2 reads YYREEE (reference sequence). The CDR3 region has the DNA TGTGCCAGCAGCCCAGGCACGGACACAGATACGCAGTATTTT. Its translation is CASSPGTDTDTQYF.

The gene calls are TRBV7-9 and TRBJ1-2; no reliable D call. V was shortened by 5 bases and J by 0 bases, with 7 bases between the two germline ends. Looked up from germline, CDR1 is SEHNR and CDR2 is FQNEAQ (reference sequence). The CDR3 has 13 residues. This CDR3 is CASSEQANYGYTF. The CDR3 nucleotides read TGTGCCAGCAGCGAACAAGCTAACTATGGCTACACCTTC.

This clonotype was detected a few times. J is TRBJ1-2 and V is TRBV7-9, with D uncertain. Germline loops: CDR1 SEHNR, CDR2 FQNEAQ (reference sequence). The length of the CDR3 is 15 residues. V was trimmed by 1 base and J by 4 bases, leaving 13 bases between them. CDR3 bases: TGTGCCAGCAGCTTAGACTTGGCAGGCGGCTATGGCTACACCTTC. Protein product: CASSLDLAGGYGYTF.

There are many counts of this clonotype. Written as DNA, the CDR3 is TGTGCCAGCAGTCAGCTATCACCCAGCGGGAGCACAGATACGCAGTATTTT. Its protein is CASSQLSPSGSTDTQYF. The chain combines TRBV28 with TRBJ2-3, with D tentatively TRBD2 (6 bases). With 5 bases removed from V and 0 bases from J, the gap between germline ends came to 18 bases. The CDR3 is 17 amino acids. The germline V gene has CDR1 MDHEN and CDR2 SYDVKM.